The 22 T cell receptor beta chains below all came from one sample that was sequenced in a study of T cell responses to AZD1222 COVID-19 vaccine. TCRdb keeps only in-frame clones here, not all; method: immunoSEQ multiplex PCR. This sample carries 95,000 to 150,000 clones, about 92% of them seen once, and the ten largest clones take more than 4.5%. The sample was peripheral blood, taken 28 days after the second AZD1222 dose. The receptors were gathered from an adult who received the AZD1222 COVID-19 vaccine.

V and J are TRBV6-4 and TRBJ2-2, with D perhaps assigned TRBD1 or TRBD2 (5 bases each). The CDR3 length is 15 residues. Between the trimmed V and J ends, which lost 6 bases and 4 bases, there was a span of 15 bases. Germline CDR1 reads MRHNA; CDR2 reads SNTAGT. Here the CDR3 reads CASSARERGTGELFF. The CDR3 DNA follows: TGTGCCAGCAGCGCGAGGGAAAGGGGCACCGGGGAGCTGTTTTTT.

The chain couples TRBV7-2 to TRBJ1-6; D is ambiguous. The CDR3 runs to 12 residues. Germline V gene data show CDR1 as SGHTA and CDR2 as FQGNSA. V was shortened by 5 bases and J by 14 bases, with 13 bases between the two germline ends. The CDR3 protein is CASSLNEVSLHF. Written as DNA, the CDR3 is TGTGCCAGCAGCCTAAATGAGGTTTCCCTCCACTTT.

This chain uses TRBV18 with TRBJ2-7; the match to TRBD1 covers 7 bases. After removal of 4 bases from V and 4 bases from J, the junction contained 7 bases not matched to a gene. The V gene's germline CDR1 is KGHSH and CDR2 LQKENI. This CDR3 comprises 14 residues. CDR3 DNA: TGTGCCAGCTCACACCGGGACAGCAAGTACGAGCAGTACTTC. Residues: CASSHRDSKYEQYF.

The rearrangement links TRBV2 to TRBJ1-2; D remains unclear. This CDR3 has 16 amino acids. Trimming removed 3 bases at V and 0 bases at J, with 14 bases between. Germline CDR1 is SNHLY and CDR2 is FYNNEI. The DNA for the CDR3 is TGTGCCAGCAGTGATTCCTGGACTGAAACTAACTATGGCTACACCTTC. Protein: CASSDSWTETNYGYTF.

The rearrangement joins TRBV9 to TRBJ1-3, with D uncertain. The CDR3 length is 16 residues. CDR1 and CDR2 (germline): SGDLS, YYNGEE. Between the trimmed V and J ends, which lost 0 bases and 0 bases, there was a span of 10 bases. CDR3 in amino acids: CASSVDPEYSGNTIYF. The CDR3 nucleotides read TGTGCCAGCAGCGTAGATCCTGAATACTCTGGAAACACCATATATTTT.

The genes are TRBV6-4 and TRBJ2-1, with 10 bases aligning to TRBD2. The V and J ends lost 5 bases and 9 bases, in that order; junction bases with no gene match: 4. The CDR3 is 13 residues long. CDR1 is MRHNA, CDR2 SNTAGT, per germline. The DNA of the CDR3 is TGTGCCAGCAGTTCGGGACTAGCGCTTGAGCAGTTCTTC. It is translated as CASSSGLALEQFF.

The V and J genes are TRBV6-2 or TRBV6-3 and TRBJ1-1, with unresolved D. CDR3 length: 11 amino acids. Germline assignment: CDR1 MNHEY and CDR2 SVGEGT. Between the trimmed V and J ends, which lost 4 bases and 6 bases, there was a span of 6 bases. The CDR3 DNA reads TGTGCCAGCAGTTTGGGCTCTGAAGCTTTCTTT. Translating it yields CASSLGSEAFF.

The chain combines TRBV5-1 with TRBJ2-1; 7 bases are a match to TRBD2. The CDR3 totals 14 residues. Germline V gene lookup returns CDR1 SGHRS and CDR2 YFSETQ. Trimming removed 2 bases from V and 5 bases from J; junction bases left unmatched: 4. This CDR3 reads CASSFGGTNNEQFF. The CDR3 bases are TGCGCCAGCAGCTTCGGGGGGACCAACAATGAGCAGTTCTTC. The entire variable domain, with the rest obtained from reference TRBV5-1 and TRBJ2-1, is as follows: KAGVTQTPRYLIKTRGQQVTLSCSPISGHRSVSWYQQTPGQGLQFLFEYFSETQRNKGNFPGRFSGRQFSNSRSEMNVSTLELGDSALYLCASSFGGTNNEQFFGPGTRLTVL.

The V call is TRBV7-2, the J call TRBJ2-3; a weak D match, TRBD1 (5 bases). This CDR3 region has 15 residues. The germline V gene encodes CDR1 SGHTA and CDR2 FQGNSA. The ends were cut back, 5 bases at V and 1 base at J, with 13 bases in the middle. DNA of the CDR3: TGTGCCAGCAGCCCCGACAGCCTGGGCACAGATACGCAGTATTTT. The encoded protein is CASSPDSLGTDTQYF.

Here the CDR3 DNA reads TGTGCCAGCGGATTCACAGATACGCAGTATTTT. It translates to CASGFTDTQYF. V gene TRBV11-2 combines with J gene TRBJ2-3; D gene unclear. V lost 8 bases to trimming and J lost 2 bases, with 5 bases between them. This CDR3 is 11 amino acids long. Germline CDR1 reads SGHAT; CDR2 reads FQNNGV.

The CDR3 reads CASSSQGRTVSNSPLHF. The CDR3 DNA is TGTGCCAGCAGTTCTCAGGGCCGGACCGTATCCAATTCACCCCTCCACTTT. The chain carries TRBV2 and TRBJ1-6; D might be TRBD1 (5 bases). Trimming shortened V by 5 bases and J by 7 bases, and 21 bases separated the two germline ends. This CDR3 is 17 amino acids long. Germline V gene lookup returns CDR1 SNHLY and CDR2 FYNNEI.

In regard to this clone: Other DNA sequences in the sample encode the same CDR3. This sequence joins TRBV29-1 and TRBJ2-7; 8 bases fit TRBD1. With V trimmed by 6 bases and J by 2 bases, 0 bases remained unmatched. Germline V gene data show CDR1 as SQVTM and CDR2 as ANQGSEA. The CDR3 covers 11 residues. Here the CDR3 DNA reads TGCAGCGTGGGACAGGCCTACGAGCAGTACTTC. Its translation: CSVGQAYEQYF.

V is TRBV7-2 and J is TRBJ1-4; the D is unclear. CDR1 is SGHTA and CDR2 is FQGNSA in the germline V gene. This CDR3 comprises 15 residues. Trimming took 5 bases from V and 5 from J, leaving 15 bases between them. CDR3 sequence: CASSPQPIPNEKLFF. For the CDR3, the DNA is TGTGCCAGCAGCCCGCAGCCGATACCGAATGAAAAACTGTTTTTT.

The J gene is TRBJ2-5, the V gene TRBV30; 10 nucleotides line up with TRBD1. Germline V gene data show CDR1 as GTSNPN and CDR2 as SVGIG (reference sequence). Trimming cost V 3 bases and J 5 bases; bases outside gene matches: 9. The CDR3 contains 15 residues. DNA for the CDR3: TGTGCCTGGAGGGGAGGACAGGGGGAAGGGGAGACCCAGTACTTC. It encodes CAWRGGQGEGETQYF.

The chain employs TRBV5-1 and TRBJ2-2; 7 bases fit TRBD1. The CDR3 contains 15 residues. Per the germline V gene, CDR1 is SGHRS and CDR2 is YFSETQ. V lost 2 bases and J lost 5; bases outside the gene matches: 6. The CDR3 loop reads CASSFTGVGTGELFF. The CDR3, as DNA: TGCGCCAGCAGCTTCACAGGGGTCGGTACCGGGGAGCTGTTTTTT.

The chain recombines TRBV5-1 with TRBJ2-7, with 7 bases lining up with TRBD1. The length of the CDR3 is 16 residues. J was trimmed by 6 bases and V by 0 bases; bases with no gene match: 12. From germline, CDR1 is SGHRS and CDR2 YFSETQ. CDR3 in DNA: TGCGCCAGCAGCTTGGCCGGTGGCCGACAGGGCAGCGAGCAGTACTTC. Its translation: CASSLAGGRQGSEQYF. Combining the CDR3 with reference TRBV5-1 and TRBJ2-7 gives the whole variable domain KAGVTQTPRYLIKTRGQQVTLSCSPISGHRSVSWYQQTPGQGLQFLFEYFSETQRNKGNFPGRFSGRQFSNSRSEMNVSTLELGDSALYLCASSLAGGRQGSEQYFGPGTRLTVT.

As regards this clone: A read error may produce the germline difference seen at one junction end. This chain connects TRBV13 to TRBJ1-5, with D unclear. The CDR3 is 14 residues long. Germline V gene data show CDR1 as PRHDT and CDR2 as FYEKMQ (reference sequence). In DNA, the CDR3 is TGTGCCAGCAGCCTAGGGAGTGGGAATCAGCCCCAGCATTTT. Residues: CASSLGSGNQPQHF.

The CDR3 loop reads CASSSYRVSDSPLHF. The CDR3 nucleotides are TGTGCCAGCAGCTCATACAGGGTGTCGGATTCACCCCTCCACTTT. The V gene is TRBV11-2, the J gene TRBJ1-6, with D perhaps matching TRBD1 (6 bases). Deletions cut 4 bases from V and 8 bases from J, with 15 bases between. Germline values: CDR1 SGHAT, CDR2 FQNNGV. This CDR3 has 15 residues.

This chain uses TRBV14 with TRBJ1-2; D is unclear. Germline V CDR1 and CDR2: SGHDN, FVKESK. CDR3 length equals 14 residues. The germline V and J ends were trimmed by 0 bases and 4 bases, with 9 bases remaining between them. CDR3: CASSQDVGSYGYTF. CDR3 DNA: TGTGCCAGCAGCCAAGATGTGGGTTCCTATGGCTACACCTTC.

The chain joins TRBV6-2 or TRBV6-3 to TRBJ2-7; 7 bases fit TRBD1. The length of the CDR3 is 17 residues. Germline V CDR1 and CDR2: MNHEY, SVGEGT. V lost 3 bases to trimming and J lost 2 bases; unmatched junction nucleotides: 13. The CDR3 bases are TGTGCCAGCAGTTATGTCCCCCGAACGGGACAGACCTACGAGCAGTACTTC. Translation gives CASSYVPRTGQTYEQYF.

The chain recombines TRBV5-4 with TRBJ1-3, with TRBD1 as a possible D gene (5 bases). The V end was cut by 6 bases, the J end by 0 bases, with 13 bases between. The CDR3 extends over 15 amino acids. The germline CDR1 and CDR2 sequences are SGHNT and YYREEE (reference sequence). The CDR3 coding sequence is TGTGCCAGCACAACGGGGACGAACTCTGGAAACACCATATATTTT. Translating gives CASTTGTNSGNTIYF.

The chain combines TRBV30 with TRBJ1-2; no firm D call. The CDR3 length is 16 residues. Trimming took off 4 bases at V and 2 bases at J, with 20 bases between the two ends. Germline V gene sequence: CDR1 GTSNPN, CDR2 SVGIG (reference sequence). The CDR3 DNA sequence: TGTGCCTGGAAAGGGATCCGGGCTACTCAAAACTATGGCTACACCTTC. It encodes CAWKGIRATQNYGYTF.